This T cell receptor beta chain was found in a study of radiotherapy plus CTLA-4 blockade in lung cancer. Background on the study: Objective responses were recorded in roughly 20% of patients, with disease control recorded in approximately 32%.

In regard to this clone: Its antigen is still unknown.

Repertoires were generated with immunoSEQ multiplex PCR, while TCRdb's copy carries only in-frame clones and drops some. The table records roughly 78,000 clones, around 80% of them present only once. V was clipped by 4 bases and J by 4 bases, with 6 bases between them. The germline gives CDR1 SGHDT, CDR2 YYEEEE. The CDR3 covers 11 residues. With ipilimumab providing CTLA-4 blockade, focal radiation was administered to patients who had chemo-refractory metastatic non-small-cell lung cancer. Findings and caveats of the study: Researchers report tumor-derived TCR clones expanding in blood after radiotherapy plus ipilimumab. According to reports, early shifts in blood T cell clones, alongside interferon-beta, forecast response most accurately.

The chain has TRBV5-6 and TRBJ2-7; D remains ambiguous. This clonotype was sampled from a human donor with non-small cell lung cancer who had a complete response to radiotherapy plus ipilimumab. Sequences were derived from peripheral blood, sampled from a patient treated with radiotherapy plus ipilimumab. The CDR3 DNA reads TGTGCCAGCAGCGGGCGGTACGAGCAGTACTTC. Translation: CASSGRYEQYF.